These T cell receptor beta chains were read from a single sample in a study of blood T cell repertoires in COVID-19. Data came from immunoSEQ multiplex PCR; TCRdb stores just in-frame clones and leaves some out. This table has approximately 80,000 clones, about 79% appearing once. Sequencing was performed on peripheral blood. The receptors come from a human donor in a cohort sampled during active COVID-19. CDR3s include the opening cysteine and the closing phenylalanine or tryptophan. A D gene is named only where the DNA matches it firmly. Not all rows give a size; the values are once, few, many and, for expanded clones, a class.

cdr3_nt: TGTGCCAGCAGCTTATACGAGCGGGCCGTGTACAATGAGCAGTTCTTC; cdr3_aa: CASSLYERAVYNEQFF; j_call: TRBJ2-1; v_call: TRBV5-6; cdr3_length: 16; d_call: NA; clone_size: once
cdr3_nt: TGCAGCGTTGTGACACTCGGAAACACCATATATTTT; cdr3_aa: CSVVTLGNTIYF; j_call: TRBJ1-3; v_call: TRBV29-1; cdr3_length: 12; d_call: NA; clone_size: NA
cdr3_nt: TGTGCCAGCAGTGACTCGACAGGGGGTACGAGCGATGAGCAGTTCTTC; cdr3_aa: CASSDSTGGTSDEQFF; j_call: TRBJ2-1; v_call: TRBV6-4; cdr3_length: 16; d_call: TRBD1; clone_size: few
cdr3_nt: TGTGCCACCAGTGACGCCGGGACAGGGTATAACAATGAGCAGTTCTTC; cdr3_aa: CATSDAGTGYNNEQFF; j_call: TRBJ2-1; v_call: TRBV24-1; cdr3_length: 16; d_call: TRBD1; clone_size: NA
cdr3_nt: TGTGCCAGTAAGAGCGGAGCCAAAAACATTCAGTACTTC; cdr3_aa: CASKSGAKNIQYF; j_call: TRBJ2-4; v_call: TRBV19; cdr3_length: 13; d_call: NA; clone_size: NA
cdr3_nt: TGTGCCAGCTCACTCGGGGGAGTACTGAACACTGAAGCTTTCTTT; cdr3_aa: CASSLGGVLNTEAFF; j_call: TRBJ1-1; v_call: TRBV18; cdr3_length: 15; d_call: NA; clone_size: NA
cdr3_nt: TGTGCCAGCAGCTTAGTACGGGGGGGAGAGCAGTTCTTC; cdr3_aa: CASSLVRGGEQFF; j_call: TRBJ2-1; v_call: TRBV11-2; cdr3_length: 13; d_call: TRBD2; clone_size: NA
cdr3_nt: TGTGCCAGCAGTGAAATGGGGCAGGGGTACACAGATACGCAGTATTTT; cdr3_aa: CASSEMGQGYTDTQYF; j_call: TRBJ2-3; v_call: TRBV2; cdr3_length: 16; d_call: NA; clone_size: many
cdr3_nt: TGTGCCAGCAGTCCCCCGGGATCTAACTATGGCTACACCTTC; cdr3_aa: CASSPPGSNYGYTF; j_call: TRBJ1-2; v_call: TRBV27; cdr3_length: 14; d_call: NA; clone_size: NA
cdr3_nt: TGTGCCAGCAGTTATGGCCAGGGGGCGCGAGAGCAGTACTTC; cdr3_aa: CASSYGQGAREQYF; j_call: TRBJ2-7; v_call: TRBV6-5; cdr3_length: 14; d_call: TRBD1; clone_size: NA
cdr3_nt: TGTGCCACCGGCGGGGGGGCTGGGGCCAACGTCCTGACTTTC; cdr3_aa: CATGGGAGANVLTF; j_call: TRBJ2-6; v_call: TRBV24-1; cdr3_length: 14; d_call: TRBD2; clone_size: NA
cdr3_nt: TGTGCCAGCAGCCAAGTTGGGAGCCCGGGGGGCCCCTACGAGCAGTACTTC; cdr3_aa: CASSQVGSPGGPYEQYF; j_call: TRBJ2-7; v_call: TRBV3-1/TRBV3-2; cdr3_length: 17; d_call: NA; clone_size: NA
cdr3_nt: TGTGCCAGCAGCGTAGCAGGGGTTTTTTGGGAGCAGTACTTC; cdr3_aa: CASSVAGVFWEQYF; j_call: TRBJ2-7; v_call: TRBV9; cdr3_length: 14; d_call: NA; clone_size: NA
cdr3_nt: TGTGCCAGCAGCTTGACAGCTAGCACAGATACGCAGTATTTT; cdr3_aa: CASSLTASTDTQYF; j_call: TRBJ2-3; v_call: TRBV5-4; cdr3_length: 14; d_call: NA; clone_size: NA
cdr3_nt: TGTGCCAGCAGCTCGGGGGGGGGCACTGAAGCTTTCTTT; cdr3_aa: CASSSGGGTEAFF; j_call: TRBJ1-1; v_call: TRBV11-2; cdr3_length: 13; d_call: NA; clone_size: NA
cdr3_nt: TGTGCCAGCAGCTTAGGACCAGGGAAAGGGGTCGAGCAGTACTTC; cdr3_aa: CASSLGPGKGVEQYF; j_call: TRBJ2-7; v_call: TRBV7-9; cdr3_length: 15; d_call: NA; clone_size: NA
cdr3_nt: TGTGCCATCGCCAACACCGGGGTCAGCACAGATACGCAGTATTTT; cdr3_aa: CAIANTGVSTDTQYF; j_call: TRBJ2-3; v_call: TRBV10-3; cdr3_length: 15; d_call: NA; clone_size: few
cdr3_nt: TGCGCCAGCAGGCCCGGGACTAGCGGGGGGGCCACCGGGGAGCTGTTTTTT; cdr3_aa: CASRPGTSGGATGELFF; j_call: TRBJ2-2; v_call: TRBV10-1; cdr3_length: 17; d_call: TRBD2; clone_size: NA
cdr3_nt: TGTGCCAGCAGCGTAGGAGGGGGGGCAGACAATGAGCAGTTCTTC; cdr3_aa: CASSVGGGADNEQFF; j_call: TRBJ2-1; v_call: TRBV9; cdr3_length: 15; d_call: NA; clone_size: NA
cdr3_nt: TGTGCCAGCAGCTTAGTACAGGGGGCGTCCTATGGCTACACCTTC; cdr3_aa: CASSLVQGASYGYTF; j_call: TRBJ1-2; v_call: TRBV7-2; cdr3_length: 15; d_call: TRBD1; clone_size: few
cdr3_nt: TGCGCCAGCAGCCTCGTAGGGAGCACTGAAGCTTTCTTT; cdr3_aa: CASSLVGSTEAFF; j_call: TRBJ1-1; v_call: TRBV4-1; cdr3_length: 13; d_call: NA; clone_size: NA
cdr3_nt: TGTGCCAGCAGTACGACAGCTACGAACACTGAAGCTTTCTTT; cdr3_aa: CASSTTATNTEAFF; j_call: TRBJ1-1; v_call: TRBV6-5; cdr3_length: 14; d_call: NA; clone_size: NA
cdr3_nt: TGTGCCAGCAGTGAGCGGGGTGGCTACAATGAGCAGTTCTTC; cdr3_aa: CASSERGGYNEQFF; j_call: TRBJ2-1; v_call: TRBV2; cdr3_length: 14; d_call: NA; clone_size: NA
cdr3_nt: TGTGCCAGCAGTTACCCTTCTAGCGGGGGGATAGATACGCAGTATTTT; cdr3_aa: CASSYPSSGGIDTQYF; j_call: TRBJ2-3; v_call: TRBV6-5; cdr3_length: 16; d_call: TRBD2; clone_size: NA
cdr3_nt: TGTGCCACCAGTGAGCCAGGGTTCCCCCTGTTTTTT; cdr3_aa: CATSEPGFPLFF; j_call: TRBJ2-2; v_call: TRBV24-1; cdr3_length: 12; d_call: NA; clone_size: NA
cdr3_nt: TGTGCCAGCAGCTTATTCCAGACAGGGAATGGCTACACCTTC; cdr3_aa: CASSLFQTGNGYTF; j_call: TRBJ1-2; v_call: TRBV7-9; cdr3_length: 14; d_call: TRBD1; clone_size: NA
cdr3_nt: TGTGCCAGCAGCTTCCCCGGGGAGCAGTACTTC; cdr3_aa: CASSFPGEQYF; j_call: TRBJ2-7; v_call: TRBV7-8; cdr3_length: 11; d_call: NA; clone_size: NA
cdr3_nt: TGTGCCAGCAGTTACGGAGAAAACTATCGTGGCTACACCTTC; cdr3_aa: CASSYGENYRGYTF; j_call: TRBJ1-2; v_call: TRBV6-5; cdr3_length: 14; d_call: NA; clone_size: few
cdr3_nt: TGCGCCAGCAGCCCGTTCGCCGGGACAGGGGAGCACGAGCAGTACTTC; cdr3_aa: CASSPFAGTGEHEQYF; j_call: TRBJ2-7; v_call: TRBV5-1; cdr3_length: 16; d_call: TRBD1; clone_size: NA
cdr3_nt: TGTGCCAGCAGTTACGGGGGGGGCGTCCAAGAGACCCAGTACTTC; cdr3_aa: CASSYGGGVQETQYF; j_call: TRBJ2-5; v_call: TRBV6-5; cdr3_length: 15; d_call: NA; clone_size: NA
cdr3_nt: TGTGCCAGCAGCTTAGGCGGGGATAGCGGGTTCATCCCCAATGAGCAGTTCTTC; cdr3_aa: CASSLGGDSGFIPNEQFF; j_call: TRBJ2-1; v_call: TRBV11-2; cdr3_length: 18; d_call: TRBD2; clone_size: NA
cdr3_nt: TGTGCCAGCAATCCAGGGGGAGCCGGGGAGCTGTTTTTT; cdr3_aa: CASNPGGAGELFF; j_call: TRBJ2-2; v_call: TRBV6-5; cdr3_length: 13; d_call: TRBD1; clone_size: NA
cdr3_nt: TGTGCCAGTAGTATAGTCACGGGCACAGATACGCAGTATTTT; cdr3_aa: CASSIVTGTDTQYF; j_call: TRBJ2-3; v_call: TRBV19; cdr3_length: 14; d_call: NA; clone_size: NA
cdr3_nt: TGTGCCAGCAGTTACTCTCCGTTCGAGCAGTACTTC; cdr3_aa: CASSYSPFEQYF; j_call: TRBJ2-7; v_call: TRBV6-6; cdr3_length: 12; d_call: NA; clone_size: few
cdr3_nt: TGTGCCAGCAGCTTAGGATCCCGACAGGGGGCAACTAACTATGGCTACACCTTC; cdr3_aa: CASSLGSRQGATNYGYTF; j_call: TRBJ1-2; v_call: TRBV7-8; cdr3_length: 18; d_call: TRBD1; clone_size: once
cdr3_nt: TGTGCCAGCGGGCGGGACACTGAAGCTTTCTTT; cdr3_aa: CASGRDTEAFF; j_call: TRBJ1-1; v_call: TRBV6-5; cdr3_length: 11; d_call: NA; clone_size: NA
cdr3_nt: TGCGCCAGCAGCTTGGTGGCTAGCGGGGGCCTTTACTCCTACGAGCAGTACTTC; cdr3_aa: CASSLVASGGLYSYEQYF; j_call: TRBJ2-7; v_call: TRBV5-1; cdr3_length: 18; d_call: TRBD2; clone_size: NA
cdr3_nt: TGTGCCAGCTCAACAGGGAGAAATTCACCCCTCCACTTT; cdr3_aa: CASSTGRNSPLHF; j_call: TRBJ1-6; v_call: TRBV2; cdr3_length: 13; d_call: NA; clone_size: NA
cdr3_nt: TGTGCCAGCAGCTTCCGGTCCGGACTAGCGGGAGACGAGACCCAGTACTTC; cdr3_aa: CASSFRSGLAGDETQYF; j_call: TRBJ2-5; v_call: TRBV7-2; cdr3_length: 17; d_call: TRBD2; clone_size: NA
cdr3_nt: TGTGCCAGCAGTTTACTAGCGGGCACCGGGGAGCTGTTTTTT; cdr3_aa: CASSLLAGTGELFF; j_call: TRBJ2-2; v_call: TRBV27; cdr3_length: 14; d_call: TRBD2; clone_size: NA
cdr3_nt: TGTGCCAGCAGCGTAGCTACGAGCACCTACAATGAGCAGTTCTTC; cdr3_aa: CASSVATSTYNEQFF; j_call: TRBJ2-1; v_call: TRBV9; cdr3_length: 15; d_call: NA; clone_size: NA
cdr3_nt: TGTGCCAGCAGTTACGGGACAGGCACCACTGAAGCTTTCTTT; cdr3_aa: CASSYGTGTTEAFF; j_call: TRBJ1-1; v_call: TRBV6-5; cdr3_length: 14; d_call: TRBD1; clone_size: NA
cdr3_nt: TGTGCCAGTAGTATAGCTGCCGGGACAGATAATTCACCCCTCCACTTT; cdr3_aa: CASSIAAGTDNSPLHF; j_call: TRBJ1-6; v_call: TRBV19; cdr3_length: 16; d_call: TRBD1; clone_size: NA
cdr3_nt: TGTGCCAGCAGCTCTCGAGCGGGAGGATGGGAGCAGTTCTTC; cdr3_aa: CASSSRAGGWEQFF; j_call: TRBJ2-1; v_call: TRBV7-2; cdr3_length: 14; d_call: TRBD2; clone_size: NA
cdr3_nt: TGCAGTGCTAGTTGGACTAGCGGGGATGATACGCAGTATTTT; cdr3_aa: CSASWTSGDDTQYF; j_call: TRBJ2-3; v_call: TRBV20-1; cdr3_length: 14; d_call: TRBD2; clone_size: NA
cdr3_nt: TGTGCCAGCAGTTTATACGAAGAGACAGTCTACAATCAGCCCCAGCATTTT; cdr3_aa: CASSLYEETVYNQPQHF; j_call: TRBJ1-5; v_call: TRBV7-2; cdr3_length: 17; d_call: NA; clone_size: NA
cdr3_nt: TGTGCCAGCAGTTTATCCGCCCGGCCGACGGCGACATCCTACGAGCAGTACTTC; cdr3_aa: CASSLSARPTATSYEQYF; j_call: TRBJ2-7; v_call: TRBV27; cdr3_length: 18; d_call: NA; clone_size: NA
cdr3_nt: TGTGCCAGCGAGGGAACTAATGAAAAACTGTTTTTT; cdr3_aa: CASEGTNEKLFF; j_call: TRBJ1-4; v_call: TRBV2; cdr3_length: 12; d_call: NA; clone_size: NA
cdr3_nt: TGTGCCAGCAGCAAAACAGGGGCTCATGGCTACACCTTC; cdr3_aa: CASSKTGAHGYTF; j_call: TRBJ1-2; v_call: TRBV5-6; cdr3_length: 13; d_call: TRBD1; clone_size: NA
cdr3_nt: TGTGCCAGCAGCTCGGAAACAGGACCCGAGCAGTTCTTC; cdr3_aa: CASSSETGPEQFF; j_call: TRBJ2-1; v_call: TRBV11-3; cdr3_length: 13; d_call: NA; clone_size: NA
cdr3_nt: TGCGCCAGCAGCCAAGATCTCGGCAGAGGGGGCTACACCTTC; cdr3_aa: CASSQDLGRGGYTF; j_call: TRBJ1-2; v_call: TRBV4-1; cdr3_length: 14; d_call: NA; clone_size: NA